Detailed here is one T cell receptor (beta chain). The record originates from a study of blood T cell repertoires in COVID-19. CDR3 length: 13 residues. Germline CDR1 reads WNHNN; CDR2 reads SYGVQD (reference sequence). Between the trimmed V and J ends, which lost 8 bases and 5 bases, there was a span of 12 bases. Sequencing was performed with immunoSEQ multiplex PCR; in TCRdb, only in-frame clones are kept and a portion is missing. The table lists roughly 250,000 clones, about 85% of them singletons. The chain uses TRBV10-1 and TRBJ2-2; the D gene is possibly TRBD2 (6 bases). This sequence was found in a human donor with COVID-19, enrolled during active disease. The donor label of this sample is uncertain. Sequenced input: peripheral blood. Written as DNA, the CDR3 is TGCGCCAGCGCAGACGGAGGGACCGGGGAGCTGTTTTTT. Encoded protein: CASADGGTGELFF.